A selection of T cell receptor beta chains follows, all from one sample in a study of T cells after yellow fever vaccination. TCRdb re-analysed the 5' RACE reads in MiXCR, keeping a single row per CDR3 protein. The table has 250,000 to 300,000 distinct CDR3 sequences, 5.2% seen once. The sequenced sample was CD4+ T cells sorted from PBMCs, obtained on the day of the yellow fever booster vaccination. These receptors all stem from a man between 18 and 29 years old who received the YFV17D yellow fever vaccine. The CDR3 runs from the conserved cysteine through the conserved F or W. A D gene is named only where the DNA matches it firmly. Size values are once, few and many counts, or a class for expanded clones, and some rows have none.

J | size | D | V | CDR3 | DNA
TRBJ2-1 | few | NA | TRBV30 | CAFSDGMDNEQFF | TGTGCCTTTTCGGACGGGATGGACAATGAGCAGTTCTTC
TRBJ1-2 | NA | NA | TRBV20-1 | CSVAGQYYGYTF | TGCAGTGTAGCAGGACAGTACTATGGCTACACCTTC
TRBJ2-2 | few | NA | TRBV20-1 | CSARETTPGRNTGELFF | TGCAGTGCTAGAGAAACGACACCGGGTAGAAACACCGGGGAGCTGTTTTTT
TRBJ2-1 | NA | NA | TRBV24-1 | CATSDLTGGPPNEQFF | TGTGCCACCAGTGATTTGACTGGGGGGCCCCCCAATGAGCAGTTCTTC
TRBJ1-1 | NA | NA | TRBV5-1 | CASSFAREDTEAFF | TGCGCCAGCAGCTTTGCAAGGGAAGACACTGAAGCTTTCTTT
TRBJ2-3 | many | NA | TRBV5-1 | CASSRTSSTDTQYF | TGCGCCAGCAGCAGGACATCTAGCACAGATACGCAGTATTTT
TRBJ2-3 | NA | TRBD1 | TRBV23-1 | CASTEPGQGTDTQYF | TGCGCCAGCACCGAACCGGGACAGGGCACAGATACGCAGTATTTT
TRBJ2-2 | many | TRBD1 | TRBV4-2 | CASSPPGQGTGELFF | TGTGCCAGCAGCCCCCCGGGACAGGGGACCGGGGAGCTGTTTTTT
TRBJ2-5 | many | TRBD2 | TRBV7-2 | CASSLRGGGETQYF | TGTGCCAGCAGCTTACGCGGGGGGGGCGAGACCCAGTACTTC
TRBJ2-7 | few | NA | TRBV5-4 | CASSYGPSTGQYF | TGTGCCAGCAGCTACGGTCCCTCTACGGGGCAGTACTTC
TRBJ1-2 | few | NA | TRBV10-3 | CAISEGAGTYGYTF | TGTGCCATCAGTGAGGGTGCGGGAACCTATGGCTACACCTTC
TRBJ2-3 | few | TRBD1 | TRBV5-1 | CASSRGDRGTDTQYF | TGCGCCAGCAGCCGGGGGGACAGGGGCACAGATACGCAGTATTTT
TRBJ2-1 | many | TRBD1 | TRBV7-6 | CASSLLQDRMNEQFF | TGTGCCAGCAGCTTATTGCAGGACAGGATGAATGAGCAGTTCTTC
TRBJ2-5 | few | NA | TRBV18 | CASSPAGKETQYF | TGTGCCAGCTCCCCTGCAGGGAAAGAGACCCAGTACTTC
TRBJ1-6 | few | NA | TRBV12-3/TRBV12-4 | CASSLLENSPLHF | TGTGCCAGCAGTTTATTGGAGAATTCACCCCTCCACTTT
TRBJ1-1 | many | NA | TRBV3-1 | CASSPWGNTEAFF | TGTGCCAGCAGCCCTTGGGGGAACACTGAAGCTTTCTTT
TRBJ1-2 | many | NA | TRBV6-5 | CASSEWSQTNYGYTF | TGTGCCAGCAGTGAGTGGTCCCAGACTAACTATGGCTACACCTTC
TRBJ1-5 | few | TRBD1 | TRBV19 | CASSTTGDSNQPQHF | TGTGCCAGTAGTACGACAGGGGACTCGAATCAGCCCCAGCATTTT
TRBJ2-1 | many | TRBD1 | TRBV7-2 | CASSLDRGRSYNEQFF | TGTGCCAGCAGCTTGGACAGGGGGCGATCCTACAATGAGCAGTTCTTC
TRBJ1-1 | many | NA | TRBV6-5 | CASSPHGRRAFF | TGTGCCAGCAGCCCTCACGGGCGTCGGGCTTTCTTT
TRBJ2-3 | many | NA | TRBV4-2 | CASSQDPPIPDTQYF | TGTGCCAGCAGCCAAGACCCACCCATTCCAGATACGCAGTATTTT
TRBJ2-5 | many | NA | TRBV10-3 | CAISERREETQYF | TGTGCCATCAGTGAGAGGCGAGAAGAGACCCAGTACTTC
TRBJ1-1 | NA | NA | TRBV29-1 | CSVGRRRLFMNTEAFF | TGCAGCGTTGGCCGCAGGCGACTATTTATGAACACTGAAGCTTTCTTT
TRBJ2-7 | few | NA | TRBV18 | CASSPGQLDEQYF | TGTGCCAGCTCACCTGGGCAGTTAGACGAGCAGTACTTC
TRBJ1-2 | few | NA | TRBV4-1 | CASSQEGSSASYGYTF | TGCGCCAGCAGCCAAGAAGGTTCGTCGGCTTCCTATGGCTACACCTTC
TRBJ2-1 | few | NA | TRBV3-1 | CASSFTTGSSYNEQFF | TGTGCCAGCAGCTTTACGACAGGAAGCTCCTACAATGAGCAGTTCTTC
TRBJ1-6 | NA | NA | TRBV7-9 | CASSLPGSYNSPLHF | TGTGCCAGCAGCTTACCGGGCTCCTATAATTCACCCCTCCACTTT
TRBJ2-1 | many | NA | TRBV5-1 | CASSLGGAGSYNEQFF | TGCGCCAGCAGCTTGGGGGGCGCGGGCTCCTACAATGAGCAGTTCTTC
TRBJ2-5 | few | TRBD2 | TRBV4-3 | CASSQGRPGLAGGYPPGETQYF | TGCGCCAGCAGCCAAGGCAGGCCGGGACTAGCGGGGGGGTATCCACCGGGCGAGACCCAGTACTTC
TRBJ2-7 | many | NA | TRBV6-6 | CASRVGTGLEQYF | TGTGCCAGCCGGGTCGGGACGGGCTTGGAGCAGTACTTC
TRBJ1-1 | NA | NA | TRBV19 | CASSIGTANTEAFF | TGTGCCAGTAGTATAGGTACAGCTAACACTGAAGCTTTCTTT
TRBJ1-3 | few | NA | TRBV6-5 | CASSYSPGSGNTIYF | TGTGCCAGCAGTTACTCGCCAGGGTCTGGAAACACCATATATTTT
TRBJ1-5 | NA | TRBD1 | TRBV20-1 | CSASNQGGQPQHF | TGCAGTGCTAGTAACCAGGGGGGTCAGCCCCAGCATTTT
TRBJ2-5 | NA | NA | TRBV7-9 | CASSFGLPTGSQYF | TGTGCCAGCAGCTTTGGACTACCGACAGGGAGCCAGTACTTC
TRBJ2-3 | few | TRBD2 | TRBV6-1 | CASSGVLAGGQYF | TGTGCCAGCAGTGGCGTATTAGCGGGGGGACAGTATTTT
TRBJ2-3 | NA | NA | TRBV7-2 | CASTLLTDTQYF | TGTGCCAGCACCCTCCTCACAGATACGCAGTATTTT
TRBJ1-2 | NA | NA | TRBV9 | CASSGDLYGYTF | TGTGCCAGCAGCGGGGACCTGTATGGCTACACCTTC